A selection of T cell receptor beta chains follows, all from one sample in a study of spatial heterogeneity in lung cancer. TCRdb reprocessed the 5' RACE reads with MiXCR, giving one entry per CDR3 protein. Among about 75,000 distinct CDR3 sequences listed, approximately 12% were seen once. Here the sequenced sample was PBMCs, taken at surgery. The receptor set was obtained from a male donor with early-stage non-small cell lung cancer. CDR3s include the opening cysteine and the closing phenylalanine or tryptophan. A D gene is named only where the DNA matches it firmly. Not every row has a clone size; where given, it reads once, few, many or a size class.

size	V	D	J	DNA	CDR3
many	TRBV29-1	NA	TRBJ1-1	TGCAGCGTTGAAGGGCGTGCAACCTTATCCCTGAACACTGAAGCTTTCTTT	CSVEGRATLSLNTEAFF
many	TRBV4-3	NA	TRBJ1-2	TGCGCCAGCAGCCAATCGTTAGACGGGGTAGGCTATGGCTACACCTTC	CASSQSLDGVGYGYTF
few	TRBV3-1	NA	TRBJ1-6	TGTGCCAGCAGCCCGGGTGGAAAATGGGATTCACCCCTCCACTTT	CASSPGGKWDSPLHF
NA	TRBV20-1	TRBD1	TRBJ1-2	TGCAGTGCTAGAGGGACAGGGGGGATCTATGGCTACACCTTC	CSARGTGGIYGYTF
NA	TRBV5-1	TRBD2	TRBJ2-1	TGCGCCAGCTTCTTAGCGGGGAGCACCTCCAATGAGCAGTTCTTC	CASFLAGSTSNEQFF
NA	TRBV19	TRBD2	TRBJ2-7	TGTGCCAGTACCTTACTAGCGGGAGGGGGTGAGCAGTACTTC	CASTLLAGGGEQYF
few	TRBV14	NA	TRBJ1-6	TGTGCCAGCAGCCAGACACGAACCAATTCACCCCTCCACTTT	CASSQTRTNSPLHF
many	TRBV30	TRBD1	TRBJ1-1	TGTGCCTGGAACCCCCAGGGGGCGGGTCGAGCTTTCTTT	CAWNPQGAGRAFF
many	TRBV2	NA	TRBJ1-6	TGTGCCAGCAGTGACGGAGGCCGAAGCTCCTATAATTCACCCCTCCACTTT	CASSDGGRSSYNSPLHF
few	TRBV6-5	NA	TRBJ1-2	TGTGCCAGCAGTTACTACGGGGTTAACTATGGCTACACCTTC	CASSYYGVNYGYTF
many	TRBV5-1	NA	TRBJ2-5	TGCGCCAGCAGCCCCGGGACCATCCAAGAGACCCAGTACTTC	CASSPGTIQETQYF
few	TRBV6-2/TRBV6-3	NA	TRBJ2-1	TGTGCCAGCAATGACCCGAGCTCCTACAATGAGCAGTTCTTC	CASNDPSSYNEQFF
few	TRBV29-1	TRBD2	TRBJ2-1	TGCAGCGTATTAGCGGGAGGGGTGAACAATGAGCAGTTCTTC	CSVLAGGVNNEQFF
many	TRBV2	NA	TRBJ2-7	TGTGCCAGCAGTGAAGTCCACGAGCAGTACTTC	CASSEVHEQYF
many	TRBV5-1	TRBD1	TRBJ1-5	TGCGCCAGCAGCCTGGGACAGGGGGATCAGCCCCAGCATTTT	CASSLGQGDQPQHF
few	TRBV6-5	NA	TRBJ1-3	TGTGCCAGCAGTTACGTGGGCCAAGATACTGGAAACACCATATATTTT	CASSYVGQDTGNTIYF
NA	TRBV6-5	NA	TRBJ2-5	TGTGCCAGCAGTTATGACTTCGGTCAGGAGACCCAGTACTTC	CASSYDFGQETQYF
NA	TRBV5-1	TRBD2	TRBJ2-5	TGCGCCAGCAGCATCGGACTAGGGGAGACCCAGTACTTC	CASSIGLGETQYF
few	TRBV5-1	TRBD2	TRBJ2-1	TGCGCCAGCGCGGGGGACAGTTACCGGCTAGCGGGAGGTGAGCAGTTCTTC	CASAGDSYRLAGGEQFF
many	TRBV9	NA	TRBJ1-1	TGTGCCAGCAGCGTAGGTCGGGTCGGTGAAGCTTTCTTT	CASSVGRVGEAFF
NA	TRBV11-2	NA	TRBJ2-1	TGTGCCAGCAGCCCCCCGGGCAGGGGGGCCCAGCAGTTCTTC	CASSPPGRGAQQFF
few	TRBV5-1	TRBD1	TRBJ2-7	TGCGCCAGCAGCACAGGGACAGGGGAATACGAGCAGTACTTC	CASSTGTGEYEQYF
few	TRBV7-8	NA	TRBJ1-2	TGTGCCAGCAGCTTAGTAGGGGATGGCTACACCTTC	CASSLVGDGYTF
NA	TRBV4-1	TRBD1	TRBJ2-7	TGCGCCAGCAGCCAAACCACCGGACAGGGTTACGAGCAGTACTTC	CASSQTTGQGYEQYF
few	TRBV6-2/TRBV6-3	NA	TRBJ1-2	TGTGCCAGCAGAAAGGACACCACTGTAGGCTACACCTTC	CASRKDTTVGYTF
once	TRBV20-1	NA	TRBJ1-4	TGCAGTGCTAGTGGGACACTCACAAATGAAAAACTGTTTTTT	CSASGTLTNEKLFF
many	TRBV5-4	NA	TRBJ1-1	TGTGCCAGCAGGGAGGGGAACACTGAAGCTTTCTTT	CASREGNTEAFF
NA	TRBV4-1	TRBD2	TRBJ2-3	TGCGCCAGCAGCCACGCGGGAGTATCCGCAGATACGCAGTATTTT	CASSHAGVSADTQYF
NA	TRBV12-3/TRBV12-4	NA	TRBJ2-6	TGTGCCAGCAGCCTGACGGAGTCTGGGGCCAACGTCCTGACTTTC	CASSLTESGANVLTF
NA	TRBV20-1	NA	TRBJ1-1	TGCAGTGCTAGACCGTTCACTGGATTTACTGAAGCTTTCTTT	CSARPFTGFTEAFF
many	TRBV5-6	NA	TRBJ2-1	TGTGCCAGCAGCTTGCGATCCTACAATGAGCAGTTCTTC	CASSLRSYNEQFF
many	TRBV10-3	NA	TRBJ2-1	TGTGCCATCAGTCTCCCGAGCTCCTACAATGAGCAGTTCTTC	CAISLPSSYNEQFF
few	TRBV4-2	TRBD1	TRBJ1-5	TGTGCCAGCAGCTGGGACAGAGGGAATCAGCCCCAGCATTTT	CASSWDRGNQPQHF
NA	TRBV7-2	NA	TRBJ1-5	TGTGCCAGCAGCTTAGCGGTCGGGGGAGGTCAGCCCCAGCATTTT	CASSLAVGGGQPQHF
few	TRBV20-1	NA	TRBJ1-1	TGCAGTGCTAGAGGGGGCAACCGTGAAGCTTTCTTT	CSARGGNREAFF
many	TRBV5-6	NA	TRBJ2-5	TGTGCCAGCAGCTTAGTAACAGTAGAGACCCAGTACTTC	CASSLVTVETQYF
many	TRBV5-4	NA	TRBJ2-5	TGTGCCAGCAGCTCCGATTCCGGACTACAAGAGACCCAGTACTTC	CASSSDSGLQETQYF
many	TRBV5-1	TRBD2	TRBJ2-5	TGCGCCAGCAGCTTCACACCCGGGGCTAGCGGTTTGGGGGAGACCCAGTACTTC	CASSFTPGASGLGETQYF
NA	TRBV5-1	NA	TRBJ2-5	TGCGCCAGCAGCTTGGTGCCAGGGCAAGAGACCCAGTACTTC	CASSLVPGQETQYF
NA	TRBV20-1	TRBD2	TRBJ2-5	TGCAGTGCTAGTTCGAGCGGGAGGGCATCGGGAGAGACCCAGTACTTC	CSASSSGRASGETQYF
NA	TRBV7-2	NA	TRBJ2-5	TGTGCCAGCAGTTGGCAGCGAGAGACCCAGTACTTC	CASSWQRETQYF
many	TRBV10-3	NA	TRBJ1-1	TGTGCCATCAGTGAGTCAGGAATGAACACTGAAGCTTTCTTT	CAISESGMNTEAFF
NA	TRBV6-1	TRBD1	TRBJ1-1	TGTGCCAGCAGTGAAAGGTGGACAGGGAGCACTGAAGCTTTCTTT	CASSERWTGSTEAFF
many	TRBV7-2	NA	TRBJ1-5	TGTGCCAGCAGCTCTGACCGCAATCAGCCCCAGCATTTT	CASSSDRNQPQHF
NA	TRBV5-1	TRBD2	TRBJ2-1	TGCGCCAGCAGCTTCATGCCCAGCGGGAGGGCCTACAATGAGCAGTTCTTC	CASSFMPSGRAYNEQFF
NA	TRBV3-1	NA	TRBJ1-1	TGTGCCAGCAGCCAAGGGGGGTTCGGCACTGAAGCTTTCTTT	CASSQGGFGTEAFF
NA	TRBV27	NA	TRBJ1-1	TGTGCCAGCAGTTTAGGGACCACAGCTTACTTT	CASSLGTTAYF
NA	TRBV30	NA	TRBJ1-2	TGTGCCTGGGGGCGGACCCTCGGCTACACCTTC	CAWGRTLGYTF
few	TRBV7-2	TRBD2	TRBJ2-5	TGTGCCAGCAGCTTAGTAGGAGCGGGAAGGGAGACCCAGTACTTC	CASSLVGAGRETQYF
NA	TRBV29-1	NA	TRBJ1-3	TGCAGCGTTGACCGGGGGAGCTCTGGAAACACCATATATTTT	CSVDRGSSGNTIYF
NA	TRBV20-1	NA	TRBJ1-2	TGCAGTGCCCGTTTAGTGGACTATGGCTACACCTTC	CSARLVDYGYTF
NA	TRBV27	TRBD2	TRBJ2-7	TGTGCCAGCAGTTGGGGACTAGAAGGTAACGAGCAGTACTTC	CASSWGLEGNEQYF
NA	TRBV4-2	TRBD1	TRBJ2-5	TGTGCCAGCAGCCAAGATAATCAGGGGGACCCCGACTTTGGAGAGACCCAGTACTTC	CASSQDNQGDPDFGETQYF
NA	TRBV20-1	NA	TRBJ2-3	TGCAGTGCTCCGGGGGCGGGAGTATCAGATACGCAGTATTTT	CSAPGAGVSDTQYF
many	TRBV6-2/TRBV6-3	NA	TRBJ2-3	TGTGCCAGCAGGACTGACTCTTATACGCAGTATTTT	CASRTDSYTQYF
many	TRBV28	NA	TRBJ2-7	TGTGCCAGCAGTTCGACACCGAGCTCCTACGAGCAGTACTTC	CASSSTPSSYEQYF
NA	TRBV5-1	TRBD1	TRBJ2-7	TGCGCCAGCAGCTTTACCGGGACAGGAGCTTACGAGCAGTACTTC	CASSFTGTGAYEQYF
many	TRBV29-1	NA	TRBJ2-7	TGCAGCGTTGAAGAGCCCTATAGGTACGAGCAGTACTTC	CSVEEPYRYEQYF